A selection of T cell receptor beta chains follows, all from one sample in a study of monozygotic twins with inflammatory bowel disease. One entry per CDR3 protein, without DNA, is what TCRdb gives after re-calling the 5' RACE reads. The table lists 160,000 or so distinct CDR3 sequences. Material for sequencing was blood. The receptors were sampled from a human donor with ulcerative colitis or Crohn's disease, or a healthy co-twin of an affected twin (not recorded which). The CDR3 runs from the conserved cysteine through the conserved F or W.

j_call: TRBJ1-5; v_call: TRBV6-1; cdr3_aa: CASKLGQEDQPQHF
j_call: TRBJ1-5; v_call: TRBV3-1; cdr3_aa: CASSQDGAENQPQHF
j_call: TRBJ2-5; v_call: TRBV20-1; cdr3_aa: CSARQDFSGTQYF
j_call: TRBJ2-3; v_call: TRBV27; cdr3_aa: CASSFSISTDTQYF
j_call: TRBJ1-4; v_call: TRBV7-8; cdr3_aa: CASSKGIRVTPSDINEKLFF
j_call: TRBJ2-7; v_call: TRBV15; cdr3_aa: CATSRNYDSLYEQYF
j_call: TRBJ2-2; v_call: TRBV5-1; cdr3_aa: CARETGTVAGELFF
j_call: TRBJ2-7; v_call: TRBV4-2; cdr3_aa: CASSQAQGARGNEQYF
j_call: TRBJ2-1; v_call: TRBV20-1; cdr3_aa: CRAQRREGLDEQFF
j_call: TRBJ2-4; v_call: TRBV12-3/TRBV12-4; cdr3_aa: CASTTTGEGLAKNIQYF
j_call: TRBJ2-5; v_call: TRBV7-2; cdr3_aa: CASSLEASGRGETQYF
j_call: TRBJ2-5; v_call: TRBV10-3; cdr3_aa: CAISERLEESQYF
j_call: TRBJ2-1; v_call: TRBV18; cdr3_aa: CASSPRGQLRIF
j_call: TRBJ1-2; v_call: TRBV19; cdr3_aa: CASSILAHGGSNFGYTF
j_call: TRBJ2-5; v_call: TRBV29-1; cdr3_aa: CSVSMRETQYF
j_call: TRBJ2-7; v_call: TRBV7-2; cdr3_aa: CASSPQGGGYEQYF
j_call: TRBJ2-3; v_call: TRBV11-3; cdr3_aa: CASRPPQGYTQYF
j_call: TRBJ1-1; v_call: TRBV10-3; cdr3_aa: CAISEQAGQANTEAFF
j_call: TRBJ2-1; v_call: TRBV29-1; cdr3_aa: CSVAIGTENSYNEQFF
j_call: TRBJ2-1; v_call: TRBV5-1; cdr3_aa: CASSLWDRALNEQFF
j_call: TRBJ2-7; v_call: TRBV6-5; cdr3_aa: CASSYSGTGEAYEQYF
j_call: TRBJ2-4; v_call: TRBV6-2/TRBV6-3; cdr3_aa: CASSFPRTENIQYF
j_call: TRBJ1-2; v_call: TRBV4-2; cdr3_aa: CASSQVSGTSDGYTF
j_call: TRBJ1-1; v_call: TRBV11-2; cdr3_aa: CASIFQGSTEAFF
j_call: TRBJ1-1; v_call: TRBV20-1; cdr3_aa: CSAQRTTGTEAFF
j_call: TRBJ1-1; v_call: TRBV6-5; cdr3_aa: CASSYSTDSLEAFF
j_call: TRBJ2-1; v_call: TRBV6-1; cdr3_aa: CASASGLYNEQFF
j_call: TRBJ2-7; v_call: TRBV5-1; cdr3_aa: CASSLRDTTYEQYF
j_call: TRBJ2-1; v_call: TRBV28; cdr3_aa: CASSSPRTSGYSSYNEQFF
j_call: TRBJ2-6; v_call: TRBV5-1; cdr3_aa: CASNLPRQGAGGANVLTF
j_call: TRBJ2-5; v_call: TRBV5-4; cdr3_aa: CASSLGGSVGVETQYF
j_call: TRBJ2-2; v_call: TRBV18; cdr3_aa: CASSTTGDNTGELFF
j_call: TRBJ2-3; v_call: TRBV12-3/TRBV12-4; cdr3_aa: CASSFSKADTQYF
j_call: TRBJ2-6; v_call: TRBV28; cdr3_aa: CASRVAGLAASGANVLTF
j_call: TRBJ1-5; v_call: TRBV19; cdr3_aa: CATSQGSGNQPQHF
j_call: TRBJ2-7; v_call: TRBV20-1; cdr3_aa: CSASINYEQYF
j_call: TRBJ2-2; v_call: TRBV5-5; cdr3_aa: CASSRLDTGELFF
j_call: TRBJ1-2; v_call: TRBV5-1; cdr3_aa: CASSPGIDGYTF
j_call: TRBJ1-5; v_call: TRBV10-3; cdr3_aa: CAISGEGGGQPQHF
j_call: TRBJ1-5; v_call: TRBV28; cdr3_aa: CASRPNGGVTMSPSNQPQHF
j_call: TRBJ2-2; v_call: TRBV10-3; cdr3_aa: CAISPQGADTGELFF
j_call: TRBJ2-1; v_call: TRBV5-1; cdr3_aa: CASSLAEGPSSYGQFF
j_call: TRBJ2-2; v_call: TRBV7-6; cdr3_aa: CASSSGLAGGTGELFF
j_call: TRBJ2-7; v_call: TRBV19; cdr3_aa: CASSIGTYEQYF
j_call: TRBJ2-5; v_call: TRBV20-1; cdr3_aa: CSARDLGSGRVILWYQETQYF
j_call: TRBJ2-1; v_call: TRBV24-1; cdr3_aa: CATSDHDIAHNEQFF
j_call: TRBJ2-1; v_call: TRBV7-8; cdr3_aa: CASSLRWTGLDNEQFF
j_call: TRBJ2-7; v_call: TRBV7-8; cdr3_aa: CASSLAPAGAYEQYF
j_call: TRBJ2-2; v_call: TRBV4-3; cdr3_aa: CASSQDLGTKNTGELFF
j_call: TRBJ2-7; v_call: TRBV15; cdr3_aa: CATSRGASESDYEQYF
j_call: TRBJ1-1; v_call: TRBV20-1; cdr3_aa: CSARGGRWTEAFF